This T cell receptor beta chain was recovered during a study of blood T cell repertoires in COVID-19. Germline V gives CDR1 SGHRS, CDR2 YFSETQ. This CDR3 is built from 16 residues. V was cut by 2 bases and J by 3 bases, with 17 bases left in between. In the original processing: The authors estimated nucleated cell counts from reference gene primer amplification. Profiling relied on immunoSEQ multiplex PCR, and the TCRdb table lists in-frame clones only, not all of them. That table supplies the V and J calls and clone size; D and trimming were determined from the DNA. The sample has fewer than 45,000 clones, around four fifths seen once.

This chain uses TRBV5-1 with TRBJ1-1, with a tentative D call TRBD1 (5 bases). The TCR was taken from a man aged 45-65 years with active COVID-19. Source material: peripheral blood. The CDR3 protein is CASSFSSGSGYTEAFF. Written as DNA, the CDR3 is TGCGCCAGCAGCTTCTCATCAGGGTCGGGTTACACTGAAGCTTTCTTT.